This TCR beta chain emerged from a study of CD8+ T cells in alopecia areata. In the study overall: Donor skin was harvested from roughly 6-13-month-old C3H/HeJ mice with spontaneous alopecia and grafted onto roughly 6-10-week-old female C3H/HeJ recipients.

RNA was extracted and reverse transcribed into cDNA as the sequencing template. Clones were read by immunoSEQ multiplex PCR, and TCRdb kept only the in-frame ones, dropping some. The sample was found to contain about 270,000 clones, and every one recurs. This clone was detected only a few times. Gene names are the mouse ones. The CDR3 end falls 4 residues outside the read, so it is completed with the germline J gene. Germline V CDR1 and CDR2: GKSSPN, SITVG. The CDR3 totals 14 residues. Pooled cells of cutaneous lymph node origin were sorted on CD4, CD8alpha, NKG2D, NKG2ACE and other markers. The receptor was derived from a C3H/HeJ mouse with alopecia areata. Mice of this strain are of MHC haplotype H2-k. Sequenced sample: CD4+ T cells sorted from a lymph node. This chain uses TRBV31 with TRBJ1-2, with D perhaps matching TRBD1 (5 bases). CDR3 DNA, as far as it was read: TGTGCCTGGAGGTGGACATTCTCAAGATCC. This translates into CAWRWTFSRS. The entire CDR3 sequence reads CAWRWTFSRSDYTF. Using reference TRBV31 and TRBJ1-2 for the parts outside the CDR3, the full variable domain is AQTIHQWPVAEIKAVGSPLSLGCTIKGKSSPNLYWYWQATGGTLQQLFYSITVGQVESVVQLNLSASRPKDDQFILSTEKLLLSHSGFYLCAWRWTFSRSDYTFGSGTRLLVI.